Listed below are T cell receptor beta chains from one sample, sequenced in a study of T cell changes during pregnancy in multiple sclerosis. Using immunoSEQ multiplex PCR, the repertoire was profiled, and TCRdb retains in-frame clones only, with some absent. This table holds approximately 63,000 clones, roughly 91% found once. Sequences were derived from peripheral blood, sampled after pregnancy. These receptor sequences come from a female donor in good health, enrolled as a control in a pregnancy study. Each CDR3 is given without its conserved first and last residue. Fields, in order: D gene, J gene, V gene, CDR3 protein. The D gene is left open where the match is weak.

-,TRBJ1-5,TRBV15,ATSRDAGNSNQPQH
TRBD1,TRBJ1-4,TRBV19,ASSILGGWTNEKLF
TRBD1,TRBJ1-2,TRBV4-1,ASSHERQGLSYGYT
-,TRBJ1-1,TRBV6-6,AGRSANTEAF
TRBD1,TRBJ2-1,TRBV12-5,ASGSGDRAGDEQF
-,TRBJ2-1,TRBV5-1,ASSEPGTEQF
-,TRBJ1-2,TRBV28,ASTLMGGNYGYT
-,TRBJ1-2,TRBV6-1,ASRETANYGYT
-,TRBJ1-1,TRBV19,ASSIQGRWIGNTEAF
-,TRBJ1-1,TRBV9,ASSVAEEAF
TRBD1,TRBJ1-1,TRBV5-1,ASSPRSPTGRNTEAF
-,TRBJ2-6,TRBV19,ASSIGTAGANVLT
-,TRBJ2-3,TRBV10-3,AISESSTSPPDTQY
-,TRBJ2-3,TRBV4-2,ASSRTWTVTSTDTQY
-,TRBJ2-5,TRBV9,ASSVAAEETQY
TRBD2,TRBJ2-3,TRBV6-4,ASSEAGGNTDTQY
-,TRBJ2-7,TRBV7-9,ASSPPGPGEQY
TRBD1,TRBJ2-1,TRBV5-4,ASSLDRDHEQF
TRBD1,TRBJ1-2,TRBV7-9,ASSPRTGGLSGYT
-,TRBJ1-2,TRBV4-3,ASSQGGTLGNYGYT
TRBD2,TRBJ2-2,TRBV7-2,ASSLRTSSTGELF
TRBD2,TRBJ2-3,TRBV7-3,ASSSRARLAGDGTDTQY
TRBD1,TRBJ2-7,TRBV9,ASSTGQGGTYEQY
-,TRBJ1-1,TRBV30,AWRLKGVTEAF
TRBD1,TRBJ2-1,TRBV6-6,ASRTGDGEQF
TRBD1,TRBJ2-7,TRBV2,ARQYPGQDEQY
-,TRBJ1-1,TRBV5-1,ASSPDTLNTEAF
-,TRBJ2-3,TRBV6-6,ASSGGSAETQY
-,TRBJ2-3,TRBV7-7,ASSLGWGLAGTDTQY
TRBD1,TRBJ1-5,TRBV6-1,ASSATGVEGQPQH
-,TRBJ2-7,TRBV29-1,SGRRDYEQY
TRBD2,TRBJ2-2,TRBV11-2,ASSPAPAGVNTGELF
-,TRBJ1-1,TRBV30,AWSVKRGHGAF
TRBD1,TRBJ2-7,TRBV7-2,ASSLTGGSYEQY
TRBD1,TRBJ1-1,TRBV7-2,ASSPNLAQTGQHRTGAF
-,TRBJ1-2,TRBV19,ASSTRRQGRGYGYT
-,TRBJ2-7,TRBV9,ASSVGSSYEQY
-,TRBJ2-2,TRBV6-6,ASSYSSGAQAGELF
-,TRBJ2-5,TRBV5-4,ASSGDIQETQY
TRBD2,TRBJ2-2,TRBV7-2,ASSPWNGGADGGELF
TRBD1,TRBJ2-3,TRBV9,ASSVARGQDTQY
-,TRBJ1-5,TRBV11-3,ASSLRGSNQPQH
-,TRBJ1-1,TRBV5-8,ASSPQGNTEAF
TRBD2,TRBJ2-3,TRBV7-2,ASSSSGGASTDTQY
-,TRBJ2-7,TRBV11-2,ASSLGSRPISG
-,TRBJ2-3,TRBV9,ASSGQASTDTQY
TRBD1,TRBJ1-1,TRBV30,RGGRTEAF
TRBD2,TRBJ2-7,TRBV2,ASSPWTSGASYEQY
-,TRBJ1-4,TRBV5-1,ASSLAGTNEKLF
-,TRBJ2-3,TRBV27,ASSSVDGGSRPDTQY
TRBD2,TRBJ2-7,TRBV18,ASSPGLAGYEQY
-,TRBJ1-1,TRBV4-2,ASSQDYSDTEAF
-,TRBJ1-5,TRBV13,ASSLTWEPLQH
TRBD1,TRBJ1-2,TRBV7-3,ASSQEAGGSYT
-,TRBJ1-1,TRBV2,ASSGRMNTEAF
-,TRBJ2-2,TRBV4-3,ASSQDLSVLTGELF
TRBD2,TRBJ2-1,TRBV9,ASAGGGGENEQF